The clone carrying this T cell receptor beta chain came up once. This record comes from a study of neoadjuvant anti-PD-1 for oral cavity cancer. Some clones are missing from TCRdb's copy, which holds only in-frame ones; the method was immunoSEQ multiplex PCR. The table has approximately 32,000 clones, more than 75% seen once; the top ten hold about 3.5%. Germline lookup yields CDR1 SGHTA and CDR2 FQGNSA. V was clipped by 4 bases and J by 5 bases; unmatched bases: 3. The CDR3 has 14 residues. The source material was PBMCs, sampled before nivolumab (anti-PD-1) treatment. The sequence derives from a person aged 35-79 years with oral cavity squamous cell carcinoma. J is TRBJ1-4 and V is TRBV7-2; 8 bases fit TRBD1. This CDR3 is CASSSRTGNEKLFF. As DNA, the CDR3 is TGTGCCAGCAGCTCCCGGACAGGGAATGAAAAACTGTTTTTT. The full variable domain, its missing parts supplied by reference TRBV7-2 and TRBJ1-4, is GAGVSQSPSNKVTEKGKDVELRCDPISGHTALYWYRQSLGQGLEFLIYFQGNSAPDKSGLPSDRFSAERTGGSVSTLTIQRTQQEDSAVYLCASSSRTGNEKLFFGSGTQLSVL.